These 15 T cell receptor beta chains share one sample of origin, sequenced in a study of T cells in Graves' hyperthyroidism and ophthalmopathy. Amplification targeted TCR beta CDR3 regions from RNA transcripts. HTBI primers were the set used in a first-round RT-PCR of the TCR CDR3. One entry per CDR3 protein, called by TCRdb with MiXCR from the multiplex PCR reads. The data show 350,000 to 400,000 distinct CDR3 sequences, about 19% seen once. Sequencing was done on a sample of blood. The receptor source for this set is a woman younger than 35 with Graves' hyperthyroidism.

V is TRBV6-1 and J is TRBJ1-6; D call uncertain. V lost 0 bases and J lost 8, with 5 bases in between. Germline assignment: CDR1 MNHNS and CDR2 SASEGT. There are 13 residues in the CDR3. CDR3: CASSEARDSPLHF. DNA of the CDR3: TGTGCCAGCAGTGAAGCTAGGGATTCACCCCTCCACTTT.

In its sample, this clonotype was seen many times. J is TRBJ1-1 and V is TRBV2; 11 positions match TRBD1. V was clipped by 6 bases and J by 1 base; unmatched bases: 4. The CDR3 covers 15 residues. The germline CDR1 and CDR2 sequences are SNHLY and FYNNEI. The CDR3 is CASRGDRGTNTEAFF. CDR3 nucleotide sequence: TGTGCCAGCAGGGGGGACAGGGGGACGAACACTGAAGCTTTCTTT.

This clonotype was counted at least ten times. The chain couples TRBV6-1 to TRBJ2-5; TRBD2 aligns across 8 bases. V lost 7 bases and J lost 1; bases outside the gene matches: 11. Germline-derived CDR1 and CDR2 are MNHNS and SASEGT. The CDR3 length is 16 residues. The CDR3 region is CASTDPGLVPQETQYF. CDR3 nucleotides: TGTGCCAGCACCGACCCGGGACTAGTGCCCCAAGAGACCCAGTACTTC.

This clonotype was seen at least ten times. The chain is built from TRBV2 and TRBJ2-7, with D possibly being TRBD1 (6 bases). The CDR3 extends over 13 amino acids. V gave up 4 bases and J gave up 4 bases, with 11 bases separating them. Germline CDR1 SNHLY, CDR2 FYNNEI. In DNA form, the CDR3 reads TGTGCCAGCAGTGTTTTTGACAGGTACGAGCAGTACTTC. Translation: CASSVFDRYEQYF.

This clonotype was detected many times. This chain uses TRBV6-5 with TRBJ1-1, with TRBD1 matching over 8 bases. CDR3 length equals 15 residues. J was trimmed by 0 bases and V by 4 bases; bases with no gene match: 4. CDR1 is MNHEY and CDR2 is SVGAGI in the germline V gene. CDR3 DNA: TGTGCCAGCAGTTCCCCGACAGGGGTGAACACTGAAGCTTTCTTT. Its protein product is CASSSPTGVNTEAFF.

The sample holds many counts of this clonotype. The J gene is TRBJ2-7, the V gene TRBV3-1; 7 bases align to TRBD1. V was clipped by 4 bases and J by 4 bases; unmatched bases: 7. Germline values: CDR1 LGHDT, CDR2 YNNKEL (reference sequence). This CDR3 is 14 amino acids long. CDR3 DNA sequence: TGTGCCAGCAGCCTCAAAGGACAGGTGTACGAGCAGTACTTC. Residues: CASSLKGQVYEQYF.

In its sample, this clonotype was seen many times. The V and J genes are TRBV18 and TRBJ1-2; D perhaps matches TRBD1 (6 bases). Germline values: CDR1 KGHSH, CDR2 LQKENI. V dropped 6 bases and J dropped 3 bases, with 14 bases sitting between them. This CDR3 contains 14 residues. CDR3 loop: CASSQARQDYGYTF. In nucleotides, the CDR3 is TGTGCCAGCTCCCAAGCTCGACAGGACTATGGCTACACCTTC. The entire variable domain, with the rest obtained from reference TRBV18 and TRBJ1-2, is as follows: NAGVMQNPRHLVRRRGQEARLRCSPMKGHSHVYWYRQLPEEGLKFMVYLQKENIIDESGMPKERFSAEFPKEGPSILRIQQVVRGDSAAYFCASSQARQDYGYTFGSGTRLTVV.

This clonotype was counted at least ten times. The V gene is TRBV4-1, the J gene TRBJ1-3; D is perhaps TRBD1 (6 bases). The CDR3 runs 16 residues. Germline values: CDR1 MGHRA, CDR2 YSYEKL. V was shortened by 1 base and J by 2 bases, with 12 bases between the two germline ends. This CDR3 is CASSQVTGRAGNTIYF. The DNA of the CDR3 is TGCGCCAGCAGCCAAGTAACAGGGCGAGCTGGAAACACCATATATTTT.

This clonotype was detected only a few times. The V and J genes are TRBV7-9 and TRBJ2-7; 10 bases agree with TRBD2. This CDR3 has 15 residues. With V trimmed by 8 bases and J by 7 bases, 14 bases remained unmatched. Germline V gene sequence: CDR1 SEHNR, CDR2 FQNEAQ (reference sequence). The CDR3 region is CASRPGAGGPYEQYF. The CDR3 nucleotides are TGTGCCAGCCGCCCGGGAGCGGGGGGGCCGTATGAGCAGTACTTC.

This clonotype was seen many times. The V call is TRBV20-1, the J call TRBJ1-1; D is uncertain. V was shortened by 3 bases and J by 1 base, with 6 bases between the two germline ends. Germline CDR1 and CDR2: DFQATT and SNEGSKA (reference sequence). The CDR3 extends over 12 amino acids. Here the CDR3 reads CSASVRNTEAFF. As DNA, the CDR3 is TGCAGTGCTAGTGTTCGGAACACTGAAGCTTTCTTT.

This clonotype was seen at least ten times. The chain joins TRBV27 to TRBJ2-7; 12 nucleotides align to TRBD2. The germline V gene has CDR1 MNHEY and CDR2 SMNVEV (reference sequence). The trim removed 7 bases at V and 7 bases at J, leaving 5 bases unmatched. This CDR3 is 13 amino acids long. The CDR3 bases are TGTGCCAGCACCCTAGCGGGGGGGCAAGAGCAGTACTTC. Protein: CASTLAGGQEQYF.

This clonotype was observed at least ten times. This chain connects TRBV7-2 to TRBJ2-7; D possibly uses TRBD1 or TRBD2 (5 bases each). Germline V CDR1 and CDR2: SGHTA, FQGNSA. Trimming stripped 1 base from V and 2 bases from J, with 12 bases between. The CDR3 extends over 15 amino acids. CDR3 in DNA: TGTGCCAGCAGCTTAGGGGGACCGACGGCCTACGAGCAGTACTTC. Encoded protein: CASSLGGPTAYEQYF.

The gene calls are TRBV5-6 and TRBJ1-2, with unresolved D. Germline CDR1 and CDR2: SGHDT and YYEEEE. There are 13 residues in the CDR3. The V gene lost 3 bases and the J gene lost 4 bases, with 10 bases spanning the gap. CDR3 protein: CASSSRELYGYTF. The CDR3 DNA follows: TGTGCCAGCAGCTCCCGGGAGCTCTATGGCTACACCTTC.

The sample holds many counts of this clonotype. The chain combines TRBV30 with TRBJ1-5, with D unresolved. V dropped 1 base and J dropped 7 bases, with 14 bases sitting between them. Germline CDR1 is GTSNPN and CDR2 is SVGIG (reference sequence). The CDR3 is 14 amino acids. CDR3 bases: TGTGCCTGGAGTGCCCGGCGTGGAGACCAGCCCCAGCATTTT. Its protein product is CAWSARRGDQPQHF.

This clonotype was seen repeatedly, ten times or more. CDR3 sequence: CAWRGNMNYGYTF. CDR3 nucleotides: TGTGCCTGGAGAGGGAACATGAACTATGGCTACACCTTC. The rearrangement uses TRBV30 and TRBJ1-2, with D unclear. Trimming took 3 bases from V and 2 from J, leaving 10 bases between them. The CDR3 extends over 13 amino acids. Germline CDR1 reads GTSNPN; CDR2 reads SVGIG (reference sequence). Looking up the rest from reference TRBV30 and TRBJ1-2 gives the full variable domain: SQTIHQWPATLVQPVGSPLSLECTVEGTSNPNLYWYRQAAGRGLQLLFYSVGIGQISSEVPQNLSASRPQDRQFILSSKKLLLSDSGFYLCAWRGNMNYGYTFGSGTRLTVV.